These T cell receptor beta chains were read from a single sample in a study of blood T cells in healthy people across ages. MiXCR was run by TCRdb on the 5' RACE reads, yielding one entry per CDR3 protein. The sample has 700,000 to 950,000 distinct CDR3 sequences; approximately 39% are singletons. Material for sequencing was blood. Receptors were obtained from a woman aged 60-75 years in good health. Both conserved end residues are trimmed from each CDR3.

v_gene | CDR3aa
TRBV6-2/TRBV6-3 | ASQGLAGARRTDTQY
TRBV10-3 | AISESAGNSYEQY
TRBV13 | AGSGGNIYEQY
TRBV28 | ASSFRTEQY
TRBV28 | ASSRGTAYSTDTQY
TRBV20-1 | SASFRQQF
TRBV12-3/TRBV12-4 | ASSFGGQETQY
TRBV6-6 | ASSARDRGSDTQY
TRBV20-1 | SASSGGTYEQY
TRBV7-2 | ASSLVGWASGSREQY
TRBV14 | ASSPRMSGDNEQY
TRBV12-3/TRBV12-4 | ASSFGQEPRGYT
TRBV28 | ASNLDRVDYEQY
TRBV20-1 | SASPRGAQY
TRBV20-1 | SASPSGRAYEQY
TRBV24-1 | ATSDPSSGRIYEQY
TRBV24-1 | ATSLSGSTDTQY
TRBV7-2 | ASSPGTVLMNTEAF
TRBV6-5 | ASSYTSGVFGLTKNIQY
TRBV10-3 | AISESAGSSTEAF
TRBV7-8 | AGSPIQGAKGTDTQY
TRBV4-2 | ASSHELAGDYEQY
TRBV15 | ATSRGDKGNQPQH
TRBV7-3 | AGPGTGSTGGYYGYT
TRBV7-2 | ASSLEGPRRGATQY
TRBV5-1 | ASSLGTTASAEQY
TRBV7-3 | ASSLTSGSGGQETQY
TRBV5-1 | ASTSIGTGGNEQF
TRBV20-1 | SAGNTLDEQF
TRBV11-2 | ASSSIDRTYGYT
TRBV28 | ASSSPRGGSYEQY
TRBV7-2 | ASSLDRGLETGELF
TRBV7-2 | ASGEDGGGETQY
TRBV7-2 | ASGLTGTANTEAF
TRBV19 | ASRGEISHEQY
TRBV11-2 | ASSEARGQGHNYGYT
TRBV29-1 | SVAPLQGAFEAF
TRBV29-1 | SVATSSDTQY
TRBV27 | ASREGRGSYGYT
TRBV10-2 | ASNSGGGSGANVLT
TRBV7-8 | ASSLVRVGKETQY
TRBV6-5 | ASSPLTGGDTQY
TRBV10-3 | AIGDSGGERNTIY
TRBV10-3 | AIRASTGEDQETQY
TRBV13 | ASSLSSGGVEQY
TRBV3-1 | ASQTAGWDTEAF
TRBV6-2/TRBV6-3 | ASSHPAYEQY
TRBV21-1 | ASSKFLAGGPCTQY
TRBV5-1 | ASRLVDNEQF
TRBV14 | ASSYGRIEAF
TRBV7-2 | ASSRGRGGYNEQF
TRBV7-3 | ASSLSGQGEAF
TRBV7-2 | ASSLGSIHTEAF
TRBV2 | ASSEESVGAGANVLT
TRBV24-1 | ATSEAGFNEQY